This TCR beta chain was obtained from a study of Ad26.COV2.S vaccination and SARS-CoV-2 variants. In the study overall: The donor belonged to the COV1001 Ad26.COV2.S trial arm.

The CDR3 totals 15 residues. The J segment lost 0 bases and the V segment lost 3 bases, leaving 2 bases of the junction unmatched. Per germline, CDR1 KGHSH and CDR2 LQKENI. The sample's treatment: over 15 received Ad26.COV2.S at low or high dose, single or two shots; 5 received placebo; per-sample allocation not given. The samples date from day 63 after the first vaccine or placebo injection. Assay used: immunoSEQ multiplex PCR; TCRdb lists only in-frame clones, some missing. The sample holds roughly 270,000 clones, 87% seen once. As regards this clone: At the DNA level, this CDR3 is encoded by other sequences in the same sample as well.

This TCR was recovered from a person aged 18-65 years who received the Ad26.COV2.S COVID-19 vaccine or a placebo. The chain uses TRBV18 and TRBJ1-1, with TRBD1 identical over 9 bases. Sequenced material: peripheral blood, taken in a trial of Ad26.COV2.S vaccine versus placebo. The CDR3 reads CASSPGTGMNTEAFF. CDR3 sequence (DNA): TGTGCCAGCTCACCTGGGACAGGGATGAACACTGAAGCTTTCTTT. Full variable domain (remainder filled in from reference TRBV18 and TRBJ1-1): NAGVMQNPRHLVRRRGQEARLRCSPMKGHSHVYWYRQLPEEGLKFMVYLQKENIIDESGMPKERFSAEFPKEGPSILRIQQVVRGDSAAYFCASSPGTGMNTEAFFGQGTRLTVV.